The sequence of this T cell receptor beta chain was determined in a study of blood T cell repertoires in COVID-19. This CDR3 is built from 14 residues. The V and J ends lost 6 bases and 10 bases, in that order; junction bases with no gene match: 13. Looked up from germline, CDR1 is LGHNA and CDR2 is YNFKEQ. Data came from immunoSEQ multiplex PCR; TCRdb stores just in-frame clones and leaves some out. In the table there are some 53,000 clones, less than 90% of which are singletons. This clone was detected a few times. The chain uses TRBV4-2 and TRBJ1-1; 8 nucleotides match TRBD1. The specimen was peripheral blood. The sequence derives from a human donor with active COVID-19. The donor label of this sample is uncertain. The CDR3 DNA is TGTGCCAGCAGTAAGACCGGGACAGGATTAAGAGCTTTCTTT. Amino acids: CASSKTGTGLRAFF.